One sample yielded the 28 T cell receptor beta chains listed below, sequenced in a study of T cells in Graves' hyperthyroidism and ophthalmopathy. There were TCR beta CDR3 regions amplified from RNA transcripts. First-round RT-PCR targeting the TCR CDR3 was performed with the HTBI primer set. Via MiXCR, TCRdb re-called the multiplex PCR reads, giving one row per CDR3 protein. The sample lists 530,000 or so distinct CDR3 sequences; around a quarter were seen once. Material: blood. All receptors derive from a woman in her twenties or thirties with Graves' ophthalmopathy.

The chain links TRBV5-1 to TRBJ1-1; D ambiguous. Germline lookup yields CDR1 SGHRS and CDR2 YFSETQ. The CDR3 is made up of 15 amino acids. With 2 bases removed from V and 1 base from J, the gap between germline ends came to 12 bases. The CDR3 here is CASSFGHIPNTEAFF. The CDR3 nucleotides read TGCGCCAGCAGCTTTGGCCATATCCCGAACACTGAAGCTTTCTTT.

This clonotype appeared many times. This chain joins TRBV24-1 and TRBJ1-1; D gene unclear. CDR3 length: 14 amino acids. Germline lookup yields CDR1 KGHDR and CDR2 SFDVKD. Trimming shortened V by 5 bases and J by 3 bases, and 12 bases separated the two germline ends. The CDR3 DNA is TGTGCCACCAGTGCTTCGACGGATTACACTGAAGCTTTCTTT. It encodes CATSASTDYTEAFF.

This clonotype was counted ten times or more. The chain joins TRBV19 to TRBJ2-7; 10 bases are a match to TRBD1. This CDR3 contains 15 residues. V dropped 1 base and J dropped 5; count of bases not matched to a gene: 5. CDR1 is LNHDA and CDR2 is SQIVND in the germline V gene (reference sequence). CDR3 bases: TGTGCCAGTAGTATAGCGACAGGGGGCCGGGACGAGCAGTACTTC. Its protein is CASSIATGGRDEQYF.

The genes are TRBV28 and TRBJ2-5; the match to TRBD1 covers 8 bases. Germline V lookup: CDR1 MDHEN, CDR2 SYDVKM. The CDR3 is made up of 15 amino acids. Trimming removed 10 bases from V and 4 bases from J; junction bases left unmatched: 14. CDR3 amino acids: CATHLAGGFTETQYF. The DNA of the CDR3 is TGTGCCACACACCTCGCAGGGGGCTTTACAGAGACCCAGTACTTC.

This clonotype was recorded many times. CDR3 sequence: CASSPLGTGQETQYF. CDR3 bases: TGTGCCAGCAGCCCACTGGGGACAGGGCAAGAGACCCAGTACTTC. The rearrangement uses TRBV28 and TRBJ2-5; TRBD1 aligns across 9 bases. V was pared by 6 bases and J by 2 bases, with 7 bases of the junction left unmatched. This CDR3 contains 15 residues. Germline V gene lookup returns CDR1 MDHEN and CDR2 SYDVKM.

This clonotype has only one observation. The genes are TRBV30 and TRBJ2-4; no reliable D call. Between the trimmed V and J ends, which lost 5 bases and 6 bases, there was a span of 11 bases. Germline V CDR1 and CDR2: GTSNPN, SVGIG (reference sequence). There are 12 residues in the CDR3. CDR3 in amino acids: CAWESEGNIQYF. The CDR3 DNA sequence: TGTGCCTGGGAGTCGGAAGGAAACATTCAGTACTTC.

This clonotype was recorded many times. The chain carries TRBV12-3 or TRBV12-4 and TRBJ1-1; possibly TRBD1 for D (5 bases). CDR3 size: 13 residues. Between the trimmed V and J ends, which lost 7 bases and 2 bases, there was a span of 11 bases. This CDR3 is CASTRDSNTEAFF. CDR3 in DNA: TGTGCCAGCACCCGGGACTCCAACACTGAAGCTTTCTTT.

In this sample, this clonotype turned up many times. V is TRBV6-2 or TRBV6-3 and J is TRBJ1-2; D perhaps matches TRBD1 (5 bases). Trimming stripped 7 bases from V and 3 bases from J, with 9 bases between. Germline V gene lookup returns CDR1 MNHEY and CDR2 SVGEGT. This CDR3 has 12 amino acids. The chain's CDR3 is CASKGTDYGYTF. In DNA form, the CDR3 reads TGTGCCAGCAAGGGGACGGACTATGGCTACACCTTC.

The table lists this clonotype with a few counts. A clone one base away is much larger, so this may be a read error. The gene calls are TRBV7-8 and TRBJ2-7; D ambiguous. Germline lookup yields CDR1 SGHVS and CDR2 FQNEAQ. Deletions cut 0 bases from V and 7 bases from J, with 7 bases between. CDR3 length: 12 amino acids. CDR3: CASSLAAWEQYF. CDR3 nucleotides: TGTGCCAGCAGCTTAGCGGCGTGGGAGCAGTACTTC. The full variable domain, rest sourced from reference TRBV7-8 and TRBJ2-7, is GAGVSQSPRYKVAKRGQDVALRCDPISGHVSLFWYQQALGQGPEFLTYFQNEAQLDKSGLPSDRFFAERPEGSVSTLKIQRTQQEDSAVYLCASSLAAWEQYFGPGTRLTVT.

This clonotype occurred many times. This chain connects TRBV11-2 to TRBJ2-7; D is uncertain. The CDR3 spans 15 residues. Per germline, CDR1 SGHAT and CDR2 FQNNGV. Trimming took 5 bases from V and 0 from J, leaving 14 bases between them. The chain's CDR3 is CASSPSVLSSYEQYF. CDR3 nucleotides: TGTGCCAGCAGCCCCTCGGTCCTAAGCTCCTACGAGCAGTACTTC.

The rearrangement joins TRBV6-2 or TRBV6-3 to TRBJ1-1; perhaps TRBD1 as D (6 bases). The germline V gene has CDR1 MNHEY and CDR2 SVGEGT. This CDR3 contains 15 residues. V gave up 5 bases and J gave up 0 bases, with 13 bases separating them. The CDR3, as DNA: TGTGCCAGCAGTCTCCCGGGACACATGAACACTGAAGCTTTCTTT. Amino acids: CASSLPGHMNTEAFF.

This chain connects TRBV6-1 to TRBJ1-2, with TRBD1 as a possible D gene (5 bases). The V gene's germline CDR1 is MNHNS and CDR2 SASEGT. V was cut by 7 bases and J by 7 bases, with 22 bases left in between. The length of the CDR3 is 15 residues. CDR3 nucleotides: TGTGCCAGCACCCGCGATGCGGCCCAGGGTGTTGGCTACACCTTC. This gives the protein CASTRDAAQGVGYTF.

Many counts were recorded for this clonotype. The chain links TRBV19 to TRBJ1-1; the D is unclear. The CDR3 totals 14 residues. V was shortened by 7 bases and J by 2 bases, with 14 bases between the two germline ends. Germline V lookup: CDR1 LNHDA, CDR2 SQIVND (reference sequence). The CDR3 nucleotides are TGTGCCAGTATGGAGGGTTTGATAAACACTGAAGCTTTCTTT. Protein sequence: CASMEGLINTEAFF.

This clonotype was counted ten times or more. The gene calls are TRBV27 and TRBJ2-2, with TRBD1 as a possible D gene (6 bases). With 5 bases removed from V and 5 bases from J, the gap between germline ends came to 12 bases. The CDR3 length is 14 residues. CDR1 is MNHEY and CDR2 is SMNVEV in the germline V gene (reference sequence). The DNA of the CDR3 is TGTGCCAGCAGTCACAGGGATGGGACCGGGGAGCTGTTTTTT. Protein sequence: CASSHRDGTGELFF.

This clonotype was picked up a small number of times. V and J are TRBV5-1 and TRBJ2-5; 9 bases agree with TRBD2. The V gene's germline CDR1 is SGHRS and CDR2 YFSETQ. V shed 4 bases, J shed 3 bases, and the junction held 7 bases outside the gene matches. This CDR3 is 15 amino acids long. The CDR3 DNA is TGCGCCAGCAGCCCCTTGGGACTAGCCGAAGAGACCCAGTACTTC. Its translation is CASSPLGLAEETQYF.

Ten or more counts support this clonotype. The chain uses TRBV27 and TRBJ1-2; the D gene is possibly TRBD1 (5 bases). Germline lookup yields CDR1 MNHEY and CDR2 SMNVEV (reference sequence). The ends were cut back, 8 bases at V and 5 bases at J, with 27 bases in the middle. There are 17 residues in the CDR3. This CDR3 is CASRTGTDTSLPYGYTF. As DNA, the CDR3 is TGTGCCAGCCGTACCGGGACCGACACCTCCTTGCCTTATGGCTACACCTTC.

The V and J genes are TRBV20-1 and TRBJ1-1; TRBD1 matches at 9 bases. The length of the CDR3 is 15 residues. Germline CDR1 reads DFQATT; CDR2 reads SNEGSKA (reference sequence). The junction had 7 bases not matched to a gene; V was cut back by 4 bases and J by 1 base. CDR3 nucleotide sequence: TGCAGTGCTAAATCGAGGACAGGGGCGAACACTGAAGCTTTCTTT. It encodes CSAKSRTGANTEAFF.

Regarding this clonotype: The junction shows a germline mismatch at one end, possibly a read error. V gene TRBV7-2 combines with J gene TRBJ2-7; possibly TRBD2 for D (5 bases). This CDR3 spans 14 amino acids. From germline, CDR1 is SGHTA and CDR2 FQGNSA. The CDR3 sequence: CASSSGLSSYDQYF. The CDR3 DNA reads TGTGCCAGCAGCTCTGGACTGAGCTCCTACGATCAGTACTTC.

The sample holds many counts of this clonotype. This chain uses TRBV6-1 with TRBJ1-2; 7 bases are shared with TRBD1. The length of the CDR3 is 14 residues. Losses at the gene ends were 1 base for V and 5 bases for J; bases not matched to a gene: 4. Per germline, CDR1 MNHNS and CDR2 SASEGT. Here the CDR3 reads CASSEEGQIYGYTF. The DNA for the CDR3 is TGTGCCAGCAGTGAAGAGGGACAGATATATGGCTACACCTTC.

This clonotype has at least ten counts. J is TRBJ2-7 and V is TRBV12-3 or TRBV12-4, with 7 bases that match TRBD2. This CDR3 has 13 amino acids. The trim removed 4 bases at V and 0 bases at J, leaving 0 bases unmatched. CDR3 amino acids: CASSWTSSYEQYF. CDR3 DNA: TGTGCCAGCAGTTGGACTAGCTCCTACGAGCAGTACTTC.

In its sample, this clonotype was seen many times. This chain uses TRBV6-1 with TRBJ2-7; 8 bases fit TRBD1. Losses at the gene ends were 6 bases for V and 4 bases for J; bases not matched to a gene: 14. This CDR3 has 16 amino acids. Germline V CDR1 and CDR2: MNHNS, SASEGT. CDR3 residues: CASRTVGAGGAYEQYF. The CDR3 bases are TGTGCCAGCAGGACGGTGGGCGCAGGGGGCGCGTACGAGCAGTACTTC.

This clonotype showed up just a few times. The chain uses TRBV19 and TRBJ2-7; TRBD2 agrees at 8 bases. The length of the CDR3 is 18 residues. Germline V gives CDR1 LNHDA, CDR2 SQIVND (reference sequence). The J segment lost 2 bases and the V segment lost 1 base, leaving 13 bases of the junction unmatched. The CDR3 here is CASSIGRGAGDRAYEQYF. The CDR3 coding sequence is TGTGCCAGTAGTATAGGTCGGGGAGCGGGAGATCGGGCCTACGAGCAGTACTTC.

This clonotype was found many times. The chain combines TRBV19 with TRBJ1-1, with D unresolved. This CDR3 contains 15 residues. The V end was cut by 3 bases, the J end by 0 bases, with 11 bases between. Germline V gene lookup returns CDR1 LNHDA and CDR2 SQIVND (reference sequence). The CDR3 region has the DNA TGTGCCAGTAGTATCAGCACACCCATGAACACTGAAGCTTTCTTT. It encodes CASSISTPMNTEAFF.

This clonotype appeared once. The rearrangement joins TRBV12-3 or TRBV12-4 to TRBJ1-1; TRBD1 agrees at 9 bases. J was trimmed by 4 bases and V by 1 base; bases with no gene match: 10. The CDR3 sequence is 17 residues long. In DNA form, the CDR3 reads TGTGCCAGCAGTTTAGGGGACAGGGTCTCCATCGGCACTGAAGCTTTCTTT. The encoded protein is CASSLGDRVSIGTEAFF.

This clonotype was observed at least ten times. This sequence joins TRBV6-1 and TRBJ2-2, with 7 bases that match TRBD2. The V segment lost 1 base and the J segment 5 bases; nucleotides outside the gene matches: 1. The germline V gene has CDR1 MNHNS and CDR2 SASEGT. This CDR3 comprises 14 residues. The chain's CDR3 is CASSEGGGTGELFF. DNA for the CDR3: TGTGCCAGCAGTGAAGGGGGGGGTACCGGGGAGCTGTTTTTT.

The rearrangement links TRBV27 to TRBJ1-5, with D possibly being TRBD1 (5 bases). Germline V gene sequence: CDR1 MNHEY, CDR2 SMNVEV (reference sequence). The CDR3 is 15 amino acids. Trimming stripped 10 bases from V and 0 bases from J, with 16 bases between. CDR3 DNA sequence: TGTGCCACCCGCCGGGGGGACTATAGCAATCAGCCCCAGCATTTT. Encoded protein: CATRRGDYSNQPQHF.

The sample holds many counts of this clonotype. V and J are TRBV5-1 and TRBJ2-7, with 11 positions matching TRBD1. With V trimmed by 4 bases and J by 5 bases, 5 bases remained unmatched. This CDR3 spans 14 amino acids. Germline V CDR1 and CDR2: SGHRS, YFSETQ. Here the CDR3 DNA reads TGCGCCAGCAGCACCCGGACAGGGGGCCACGAGCAGTACTTC. This codes for CASSTRTGGHEQYF.

The table lists this clonotype with many counts. This chain links TRBV6-1 with TRBJ2-7; TRBD1 aligns across 7 bases. Germline CDR1 reads MNHNS; CDR2 reads SASEGT. V lost 1 base to trimming and J lost 3 bases; unmatched junction nucleotides: 3. The CDR3 runs to 14 residues. The CDR3: CASSEVQGIYEQYF. CDR3 nucleotide sequence: TGTGCCAGCAGTGAAGTACAGGGGATCTACGAGCAGTACTTC.